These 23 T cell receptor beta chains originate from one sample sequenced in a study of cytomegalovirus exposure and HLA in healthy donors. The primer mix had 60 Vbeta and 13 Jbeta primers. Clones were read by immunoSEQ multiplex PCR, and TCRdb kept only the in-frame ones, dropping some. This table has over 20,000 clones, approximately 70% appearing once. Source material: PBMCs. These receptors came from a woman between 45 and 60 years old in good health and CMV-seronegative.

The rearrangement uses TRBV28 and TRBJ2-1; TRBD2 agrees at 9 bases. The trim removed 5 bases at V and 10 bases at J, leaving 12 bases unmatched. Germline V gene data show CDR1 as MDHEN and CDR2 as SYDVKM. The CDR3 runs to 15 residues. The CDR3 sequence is CASSTRTSALTEQFF. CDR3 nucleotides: TGTGCCAGCAGTACCCGGACTAGCGCTTTGACGGAGCAGTTCTTC.

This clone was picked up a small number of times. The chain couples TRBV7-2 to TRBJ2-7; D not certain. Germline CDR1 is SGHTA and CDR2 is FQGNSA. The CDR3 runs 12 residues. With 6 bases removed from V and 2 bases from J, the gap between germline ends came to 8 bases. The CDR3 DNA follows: TGTGCCAGCAGTTACGACACCTACGAGCAGTACTTC. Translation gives CASSYDTYEQYF.

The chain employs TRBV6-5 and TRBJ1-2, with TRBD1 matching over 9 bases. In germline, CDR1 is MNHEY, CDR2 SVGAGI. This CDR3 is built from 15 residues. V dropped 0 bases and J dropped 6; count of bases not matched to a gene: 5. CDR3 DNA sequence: TGTGCCAGCAGTTACTCGGGGACAGGGTATGATGGCTACACCTTC. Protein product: CASSYSGTGYDGYTF.

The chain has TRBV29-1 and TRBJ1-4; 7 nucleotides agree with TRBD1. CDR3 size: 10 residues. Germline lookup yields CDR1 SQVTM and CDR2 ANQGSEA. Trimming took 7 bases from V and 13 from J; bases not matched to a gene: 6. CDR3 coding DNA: TGCAGCGCCAAAGCAGGGGGACTGTTTTTT. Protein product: CSAKAGGLFF.

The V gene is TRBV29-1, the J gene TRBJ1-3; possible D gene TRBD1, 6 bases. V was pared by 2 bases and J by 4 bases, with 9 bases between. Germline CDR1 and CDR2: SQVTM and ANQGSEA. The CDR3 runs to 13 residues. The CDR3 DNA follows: TGCAGCGTTGAAATGGGGACAGGAAACACCATATATTTT. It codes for CSVEMGTGNTIYF.

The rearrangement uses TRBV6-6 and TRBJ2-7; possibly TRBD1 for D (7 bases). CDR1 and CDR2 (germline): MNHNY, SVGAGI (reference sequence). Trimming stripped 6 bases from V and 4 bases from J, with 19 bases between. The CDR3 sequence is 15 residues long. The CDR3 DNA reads TGTGCCAGCAGGCGGGGACAGTCGGTGGAGTACGAGCAGTACTTC. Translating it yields CASRRGQSVEYEQYF.

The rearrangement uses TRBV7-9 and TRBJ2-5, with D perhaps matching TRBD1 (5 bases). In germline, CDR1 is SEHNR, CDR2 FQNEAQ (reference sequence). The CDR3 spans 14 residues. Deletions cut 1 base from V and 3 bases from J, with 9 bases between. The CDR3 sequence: CASSLDRTKETQYF. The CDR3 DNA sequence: TGTGCCAGCAGCTTAGACAGGACGAAAGAGACCCAGTACTTC.

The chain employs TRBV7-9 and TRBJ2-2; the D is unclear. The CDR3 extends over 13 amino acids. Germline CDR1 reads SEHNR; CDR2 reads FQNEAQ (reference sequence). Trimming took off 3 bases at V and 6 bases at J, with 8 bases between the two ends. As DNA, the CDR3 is TGTGCCAGCAGCTTGGCCCATGCCGGGGAGCTGTTTTTT. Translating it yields CASSLAHAGELFF.

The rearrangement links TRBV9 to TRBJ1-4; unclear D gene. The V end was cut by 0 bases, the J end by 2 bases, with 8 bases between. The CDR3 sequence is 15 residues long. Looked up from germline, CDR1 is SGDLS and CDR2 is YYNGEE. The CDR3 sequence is CASSVGGLTNEKLFF. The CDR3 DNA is TGTGCCAGCAGCGTAGGAGGGTTGACTAATGAAAAACTGTTTTTT.

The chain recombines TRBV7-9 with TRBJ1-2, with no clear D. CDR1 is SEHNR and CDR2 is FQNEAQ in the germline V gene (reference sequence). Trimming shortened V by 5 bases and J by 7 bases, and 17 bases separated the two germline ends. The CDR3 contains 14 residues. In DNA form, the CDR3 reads TGTGCCAGCAGCCCCGGGAAAGGCTCTTCTGGCTACACCTTC. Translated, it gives CASSPGKGSSGYTF.

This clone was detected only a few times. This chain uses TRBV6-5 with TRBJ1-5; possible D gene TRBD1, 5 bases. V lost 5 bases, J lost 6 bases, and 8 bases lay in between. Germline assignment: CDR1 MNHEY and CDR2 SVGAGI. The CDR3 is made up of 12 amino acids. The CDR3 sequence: CASSGGGQPQHF. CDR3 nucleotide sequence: TGTGCCAGCAGTGGCGGGGGTCAGCCCCAGCATTTT.

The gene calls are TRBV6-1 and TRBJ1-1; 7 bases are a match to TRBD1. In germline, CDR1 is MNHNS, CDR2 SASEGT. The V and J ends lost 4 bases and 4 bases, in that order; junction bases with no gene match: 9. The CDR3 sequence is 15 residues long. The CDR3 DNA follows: TGTGCCAGCAGTGGCCGACAGGGCCTTGGCACTGAAGCTTTCTTT. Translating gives CASSGRQGLGTEAFF.

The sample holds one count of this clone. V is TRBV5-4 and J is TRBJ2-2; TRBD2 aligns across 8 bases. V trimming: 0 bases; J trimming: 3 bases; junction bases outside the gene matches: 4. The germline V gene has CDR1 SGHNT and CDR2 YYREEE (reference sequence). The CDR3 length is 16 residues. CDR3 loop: CASSLEAGDYTGELFF. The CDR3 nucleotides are TGTGCCAGCAGCTTGGAAGCGGGAGATTACACCGGGGAGCTGTTTTTT.

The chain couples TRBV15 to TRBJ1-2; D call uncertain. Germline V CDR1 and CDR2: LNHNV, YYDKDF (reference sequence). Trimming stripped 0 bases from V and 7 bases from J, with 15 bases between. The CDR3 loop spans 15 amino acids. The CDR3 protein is CATSRDLTRVFGYTF. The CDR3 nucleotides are TGTGCCACCAGCAGAGATTTAACGCGGGTGTTTGGCTACACCTTC.

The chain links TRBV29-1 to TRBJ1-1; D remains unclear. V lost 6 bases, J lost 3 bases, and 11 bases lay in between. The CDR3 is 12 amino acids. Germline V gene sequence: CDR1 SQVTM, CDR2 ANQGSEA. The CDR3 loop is CSVRVRYTEAFF. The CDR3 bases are TGCAGCGTGCGCGTCCGTTACACTGAAGCTTTCTTT.

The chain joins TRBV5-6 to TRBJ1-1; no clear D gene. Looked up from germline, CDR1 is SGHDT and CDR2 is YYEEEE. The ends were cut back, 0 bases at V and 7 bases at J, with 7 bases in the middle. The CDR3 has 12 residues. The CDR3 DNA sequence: TGTGCCAGCAGCTTGGTCGGGGTTGAAGCTTTCTTT. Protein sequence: CASSLVGVEAFF.

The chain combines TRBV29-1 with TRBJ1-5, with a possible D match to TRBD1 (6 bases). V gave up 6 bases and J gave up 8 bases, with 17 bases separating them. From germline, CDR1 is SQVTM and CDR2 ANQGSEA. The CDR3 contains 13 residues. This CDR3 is CSVGAGASEPQHF. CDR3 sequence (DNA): TGCAGCGTGGGGGCGGGGGCTAGCGAGCCCCAGCATTTT.

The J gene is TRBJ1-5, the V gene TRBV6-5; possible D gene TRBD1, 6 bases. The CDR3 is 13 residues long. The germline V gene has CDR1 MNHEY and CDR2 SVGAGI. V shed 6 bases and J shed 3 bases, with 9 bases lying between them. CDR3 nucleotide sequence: TGTGCCAGCAGAAGGGACACCAATCAGCCCCAGCATTTT. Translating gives CASRRDTNQPQHF.

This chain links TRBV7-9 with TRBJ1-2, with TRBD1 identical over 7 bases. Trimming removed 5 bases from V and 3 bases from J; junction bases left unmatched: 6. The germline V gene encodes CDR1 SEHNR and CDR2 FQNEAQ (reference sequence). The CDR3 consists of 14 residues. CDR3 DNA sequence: TGTGCCAGCAGCGGGACAGACGGAGACTATGGCTACACCTTC. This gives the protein CASSGTDGDYGYTF.

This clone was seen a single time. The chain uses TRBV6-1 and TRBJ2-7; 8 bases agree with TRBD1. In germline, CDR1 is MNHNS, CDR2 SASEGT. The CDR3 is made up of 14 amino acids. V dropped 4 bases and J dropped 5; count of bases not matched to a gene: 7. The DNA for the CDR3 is TGTGCCAGCAGTGCCCTGACAGGGGCCGACGAGCAGTACTTC. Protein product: CASSALTGADEQYF.

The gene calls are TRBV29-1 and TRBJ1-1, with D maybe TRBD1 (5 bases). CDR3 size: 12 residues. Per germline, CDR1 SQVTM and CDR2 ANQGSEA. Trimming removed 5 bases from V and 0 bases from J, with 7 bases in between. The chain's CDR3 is CSVRDLNTEAFF. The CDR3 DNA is TGCAGCGTTCGGGACTTGAACACTGAAGCTTTCTTT.

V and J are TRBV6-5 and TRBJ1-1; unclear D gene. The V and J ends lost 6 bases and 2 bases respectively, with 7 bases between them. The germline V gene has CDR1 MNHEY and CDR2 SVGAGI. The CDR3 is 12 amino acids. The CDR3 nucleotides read TGTGCCAGCAGCCGGGTTAACACTGAAGCTTTCTTT. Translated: CASSRVNTEAFF.

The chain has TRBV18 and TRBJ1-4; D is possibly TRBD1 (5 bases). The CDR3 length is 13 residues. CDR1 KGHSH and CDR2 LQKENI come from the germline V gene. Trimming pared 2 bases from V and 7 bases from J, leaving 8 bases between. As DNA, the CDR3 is TGTGCCAGCTCACCAGGGGCTGGTGAAAAACTGTTTTTT. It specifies CASSPGAGEKLFF.